Described below is a single T cell receptor beta chain sequence and its context. The germline gives CDR1 SGHDT, CDR2 YYEEEE. This CDR3 spans 14 amino acids. The V end was cut by 6 bases, the J end by 4 bases, with 16 bases between. Participant reports of clinical history set cohort assignment. This entry is derived from a study of blood T cell repertoires in COVID-19. Some clones are missing from TCRdb's copy, which holds only in-frame ones; the method was immunoSEQ multiplex PCR. This sample has over 300,000 clones; approximately 85% occur once, and the top ten carry over 2%. The V gene is TRBV5-6, the J gene TRBJ1-2, with D possibly being TRBD1 (6 bases). This receptor was identified in a man aged 30-40 years who had recovered from COVID-19. Sequenced material: PBMCs or T cells enriched from blood (not recorded which). Written as DNA, the CDR3 is TGTGCCAGCACCGGCGACAGGTTCTCCTATGGCTACACCTTC. This translates into CASTGDRFSYGYTF.